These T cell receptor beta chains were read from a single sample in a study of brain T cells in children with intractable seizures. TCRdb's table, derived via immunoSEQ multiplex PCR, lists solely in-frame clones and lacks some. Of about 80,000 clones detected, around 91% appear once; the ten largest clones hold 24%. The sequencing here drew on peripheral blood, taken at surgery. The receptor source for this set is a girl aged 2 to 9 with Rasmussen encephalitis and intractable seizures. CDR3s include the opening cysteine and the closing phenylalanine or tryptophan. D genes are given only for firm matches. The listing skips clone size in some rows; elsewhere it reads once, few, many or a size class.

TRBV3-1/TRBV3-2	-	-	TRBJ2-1	TGTGCCAGCAGCCAGAACACCATAAGCAATGAGCAGTTCTTC	CASSQNTISNEQFF
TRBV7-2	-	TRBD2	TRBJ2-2	TGTGCCAGCAGTCCTAGCGGGGGGAACACCGGGGAGCTGTTTTTT	CASSPSGGNTGELFF
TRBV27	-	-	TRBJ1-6	TGTGCCAGCAGTTCCCTTGCAGGGGTTAATTCACCCCTCCACTTT	CASSSLAGVNSPLHF
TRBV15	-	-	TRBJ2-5	TGTGCCACCAGCAGAGACAGAAGGGGCGAGACCCAGTACTTC	CATSRDRRGETQYF
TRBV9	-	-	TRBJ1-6	TGTGCCAGCAGCGGTGGGGACATACGTGGATCACCCCTCCACTTT	CASSGGDIRGSPLHF
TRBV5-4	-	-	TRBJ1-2	TGTGCCAGCAGCTTTCAGGGGCGGCGTGGCTACACCTTC	CASSFQGRRGYTF
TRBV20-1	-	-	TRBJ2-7	TGCAGTGCTAGTGGAGGGGGAGGGAGGCAGGAGCAGTACTTC	CSASGGGGRQEQYF
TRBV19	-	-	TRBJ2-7	TGTGCCAGTAGTATAGAGCCTCACACATCCTACGAGCAGTACTTC	CASSIEPHTSYEQYF
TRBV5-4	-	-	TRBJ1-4	TGTGCCAGCAGCTTGGGGCCTAATGAAAAACTGTTTTTT	CASSLGPNEKLFF
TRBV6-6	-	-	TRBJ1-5	TGTGCCAGCAGTTACTCGGGGCAGCCCCAGCATTTT	CASSYSGQPQHF
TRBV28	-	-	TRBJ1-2	TGTGCCAGCAGTTTATCCGGCGGGCTTGGCTACACCTTC	CASSLSGGLGYTF
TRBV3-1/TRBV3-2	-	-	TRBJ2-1	TGTGCCAGCAGCCATGGGACTGGACGGGGGAATGAGCAGTTCTTC	CASSHGTGRGNEQFF
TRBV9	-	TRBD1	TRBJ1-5	TGTGCCAGCAGCGGTCGGGACAGGGGCCAGCCCCAGCATTTT	CASSGRDRGQPQHF
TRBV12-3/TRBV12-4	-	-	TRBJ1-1	TGTGCCAGCAGTGTAGACACTGAAGCTTTCTTT	CASSVDTEAFF
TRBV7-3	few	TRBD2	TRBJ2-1	TGTGCCAGCAGCTTAGGTAGCGGGCCCTATGATGAGCAGTTCTTC	CASSLGSGPYDEQFF
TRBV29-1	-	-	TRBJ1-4	TGCAGCGACTCCGGGACCATGGGTTATGAAGAAAAACTGTTTTTT	CSDSGTMGYEEKLFF
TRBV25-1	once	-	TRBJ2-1	TGTGCCAGCAGTGCCGGGAACGTCAAAAATCCGGGGAATGAGCAGTTCTTC	CASSAGNVKNPGNEQFF
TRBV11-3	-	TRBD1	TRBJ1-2	TGTGCCAGCAGCCCACTAATACAGGGGGAGAATGGCTACACCTTC	CASSPLIQGENGYTF
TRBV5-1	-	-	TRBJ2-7	TGCGCCAGCAGCGATAATTCCTACGAGCAGTACTTC	CASSDNSYEQYF
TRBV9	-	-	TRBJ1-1	TGTGCCAGCAGCTCCCTGTTAGGGGAAACTGAAGCTTTCTTT	CASSSLLGETEAFF
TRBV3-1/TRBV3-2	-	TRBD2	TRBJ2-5	TGTGCCAGCAGCCATGTAGCGGGGGCCGAAGAGACCCAGTACTTC	CASSHVAGAEETQYF
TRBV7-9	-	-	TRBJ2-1	TGTGCCAGCAGTTACCAGCGGTACAATGAGCAGTTCTTC	CASSYQRYNEQFF
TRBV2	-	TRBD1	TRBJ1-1	TGTGCCAGCAGCCCTGACAGGGTTCTGAACACTGAAGCTTTCTTT	CASSPDRVLNTEAFF
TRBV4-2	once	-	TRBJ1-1	TGTGCCAGCAGCCAAAAACCCCGGGGTGAGACTGAAGCTTTCTTT	CASSQKPRGETEAFF
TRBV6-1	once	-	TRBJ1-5	TGTGCCAGCAGTGAAAGGGCAGGTAGTCAGCCCCAGCATTTT	CASSERAGSQPQHF
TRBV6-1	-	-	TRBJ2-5	TGTGCCAGCAGTGAAGCGACGACAAGCAGGGAGACCCAGTACTTC	CASSEATTSRETQYF
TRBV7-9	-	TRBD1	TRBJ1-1	TGTGCCAGCAGTCCCCAGGGACAGCTGAACACTGAAGCTTTCTTT	CASSPQGQLNTEAFF
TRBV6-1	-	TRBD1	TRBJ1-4	TGTGCCAGCAGTGAGGGCAGGGGGCTTGAAAAACTGTTTTTT	CASSEGRGLEKLFF
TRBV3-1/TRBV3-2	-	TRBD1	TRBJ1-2	TGTGCCAGCAGCCACAGGGGGCCTAACTATGGCTACACCTTC	CASSHRGPNYGYTF
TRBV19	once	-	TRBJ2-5	TGTGCCAGTAGTGCGACTCGTCAAGAGACCCAGTACTTC	CASSATRQETQYF
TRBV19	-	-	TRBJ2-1	TGTGCCAGTAGTCGGACTGATCTTTCCTACAATGAGCAGTTCTTC	CASSRTDLSYNEQFF
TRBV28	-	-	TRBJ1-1	TGTGCCAGCAGTCGTAAAGGGAGGTACACTGAAGCTTTCTTT	CASSRKGRYTEAFF
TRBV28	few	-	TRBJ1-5	TGTGCCAGCAGTTTAAGCAGGGACCACCGTGGGCAGCCCCAGCATTTT	CASSLSRDHRGQPQHF
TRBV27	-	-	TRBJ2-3	TGTGCCAGCAGTTCCCTACGGACACCGATGAGAGATACGCAGTATTTT	CASSSLRTPMRDTQYF
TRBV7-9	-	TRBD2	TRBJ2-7	TGTGCCAGCAGCCTGGGACTAGCGGCCTCATACGAGCAGTACTTC	CASSLGLAASYEQYF
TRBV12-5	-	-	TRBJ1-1	TGTGCTAGTGGTTTTAGGGGGAAAACTGAAGCTTTCTTT	CASGFRGKTEAFF
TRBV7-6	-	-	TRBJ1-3	TGTGCCAGCAGCTTAGCTACAGGGTTGTCTGGAAACACCATATATTTT	CASSLATGLSGNTIYF
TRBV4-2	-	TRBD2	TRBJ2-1	TGTGCCAGCAGCCTGCGACTAGCGGAGTACAATGAGCAGTTCTTC	CASSLRLAEYNEQFF
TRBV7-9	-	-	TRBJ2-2	TGTGCCAGCAGCTTAAAAGGGGTGGTCACCGGGGAGCTGTTTTTT	CASSLKGVVTGELFF
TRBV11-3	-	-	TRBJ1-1	TGTGCCAGCAGCTTAGGTCTAGGCACTGAAGCTTTCTTT	CASSLGLGTEAFF
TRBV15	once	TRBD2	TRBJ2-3	TGTGCCACCAGCAGAGATCTAGCGGGGGGAGCAGATACGCAGTATTTT	CATSRDLAGGADTQYF
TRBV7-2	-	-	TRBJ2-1	TGTGCCAGCACCCCCTCCCAAGGGGGTTTCGATGAGCAGTTCTTC	CASTPSQGGFDEQFF
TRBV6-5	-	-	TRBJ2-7	TGTGCCAGCAACCCCCTGAGGGAGAGGACGCATAAGCAGTACTTC	CASNPLRERTHKQYF
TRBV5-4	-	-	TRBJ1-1	TGTGCCAGCAGCTTGATGGAAAGGATAAACGAAGCTTTCTTT	CASSLMERINEAFF
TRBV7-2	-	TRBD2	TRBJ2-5	TGTGCCAGCAGCCCAATCTGGCTAGCGGGGGGGATCGCCCCAGAGACCCAGTACTTC	CASSPIWLAGGIAPETQYF
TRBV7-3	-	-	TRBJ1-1	TGTGCCAGCAGCTCCTGGGGCGGACGGGCCACTGAAGCTTTCTTT	CASSSWGGRATEAFF
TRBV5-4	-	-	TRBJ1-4	TGTGCCAGCAGTTTCACGGGCCGAAATGAAAAACTGTTTTTT	CASSFTGRNEKLFF
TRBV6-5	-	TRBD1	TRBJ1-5	TGTGCCAGCAGCCGGTCACAGGGGTGGCGGCCCCAGCATTTT	CASSRSQGWRPQHF
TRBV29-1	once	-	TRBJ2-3	TGCAGCGTTGAAGGCAGCACAGATACGCAGTATTTT	CSVEGSTDTQYF
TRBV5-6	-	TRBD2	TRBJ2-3	TGTGCCAGCAGCTTAGGAGGGACTATGCCCACCGGTACGCAGTATTTT	CASSLGGTMPTGTQYF
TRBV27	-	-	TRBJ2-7	TGTGCCAGCAGTTTATCGTACGGGTATGAGGACGAGCAGTACTTC	CASSLSYGYEDEQYF
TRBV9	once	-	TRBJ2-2	TGTGCCAGCAGCGTAGGGGTGGGCCGTTGGGCCACCGGGGAGCTGTTTTTT	CASSVGVGRWATGELFF